A selection of T cell receptor beta chains follows, all from one sample in a study of blood T cell repertoires in COVID-19. TCRdb keeps only in-frame clones here, not all; method: immunoSEQ multiplex PCR. The sample has under 200,000 clones, 70% to 85% seen once. Sequencing was carried out using peripheral blood. These receptors were obtained from a man in his 60s who had recovered from COVID-19. Each CDR3 is given with its conserved first and last residue. D genes are given only for firm matches. For some rows the clone size is stated as once, few or many, or as a class when expanded; others skip it.

clone size | D gene | J gene | V gene | CDR3 protein | CDR3 DNA
NA | NA | TRBJ1-2 | TRBV18 | CASSPPQGSGYTF | TGTGCCAGCTCACCACCCCAGGGATCCGGCTACACCTTC
NA | NA | TRBJ2-7 | TRBV28 | CASSQARVRGMDF | TGTGCCAGCAGTCAAGCCAGGGTTAGGGGGATGGACTTC
NA | NA | TRBJ2-5 | TRBV6-2/TRBV6-3 | CASSYSGGGGTQYF | TGTGCCAGCAGTTACTCAGGAGGAGGAGGGACCCAGTACTTC
NA | TRBD1 | TRBJ1-2 | TRBV7-9 | CASSQRQGSNYGYTF | TGTGCCAGCAGCCAACGACAGGGGTCTAACTATGGCTACACCTTC
NA | NA | TRBJ2-7 | TRBV2 | CASTKETPAYEQYF | TGTGCCAGCACCAAGGAGACTCCGGCCTACGAGCAGTACTTC
few | NA | TRBJ1-5 | TRBV28 | CASTQSGKKRHF | TGTGCCAGCACCCAGTCGGGGAAAAAAAGGCATTTT
NA | NA | TRBJ2-7 | TRBV19 | CASSVRPQDYEQYF | TGTGCCAGTAGTGTGCGACCCCAGGACTACGAGCAGTACTTC
NA | NA | TRBJ1-1 | TRBV18 | CASSPSAGGEAFF | TGTGCCAGCTCACCAAGTGCGGGAGGGGAAGCTTTCTTT
NA | TRBD1 | TRBJ1-1 | TRBV11-2 | CASSRGQGGTEAFF | TGTGCCAGCAGTCGGGGACAGGGAGGCACTGAAGCTTTCTTT
few | TRBD2 | TRBJ2-2 | TRBV6-4 | CASSDSAGGPGELFF | TGTGCCAGCAGTGACTCAGCGGGGGGGCCCGGGGAGCTGTTTTTT
NA | NA | TRBJ2-1 | TRBV5-6 | CASSQGRANEQFF | TGTGCCAGCAGTCAGGGAAGGGCGAATGAGCAGTTCTTC
NA | TRBD1 | TRBJ2-3 | TRBV7-3 | CASSVQGAGTDTQYF | TGTGCCAGCAGCGTACAGGGGGCTGGCACAGATACGCAGTATTTT
NA | NA | TRBJ2-7 | TRBV5-5 | CASSLQGYFTYEQYF | TGTGCCAGCAGCCTACAGGGTTACTTTACCTACGAGCAGTACTTC
NA | NA | TRBJ1-2 | TRBV12-3/TRBV12-4 | CASSFREAYGYTF | TGTGCCAGCAGTTTCCGGGAAGCCTATGGCTACACCTTC
NA | TRBD2 | TRBJ2-7 | TRBV29-1 | CSVISGGAGEQYF | TGCAGCGTGATTAGCGGGGGGGCAGGCGAGCAGTACTTC
NA | NA | TRBJ2-3 | TRBV7-2 | CASSSTLRGMNTQYF | TGTGCCAGCAGCTCAACTTTACGGGGGATGAATACGCAGTATTTT
NA | NA | TRBJ1-3 | TRBV14 | CASSHPTDSGNTIYF | TGTGCCAGCAGCCACCCCACAGACTCTGGAAACACCATATATTTT
NA | TRBD1 | TRBJ1-1 | TRBV19 | CASSTDRRATEAFF | TGTGCCAGTAGTACGGACAGGAGGGCCACTGAAGCTTTCTTT
once | NA | TRBJ1-1 | TRBV30 | CAWGLNTEAFF | TGTGCCTGGGGACTCAACACTGAAGCTTTCTTT
NA | NA | TRBJ1-2 | TRBV20-1 | CSASEEVGYTF | TGCAGTGCGTCAGAGGAGGTTGGCTACACCTTC
NA | NA | TRBJ2-5 | TRBV27 | CASSLSGETQYF | TGTGCCAGCAGTTTAAGCGGGGAGACCCAGTACTTC
NA | NA | TRBJ2-7 | TRBV10-3 | CAISPTQGHRYEQYF | TGTGCCATCAGCCCAACGCAGGGACACCGCTACGAGCAGTACTTC
NA | NA | TRBJ1-4 | TRBV5-1 | CASSVRGPGRTNEKLFF | TGCGCCAGCAGCGTCAGAGGCCCAGGGCGTACTAATGAAAAACTGTTTTTT